This T cell receptor (beta chain) was sequenced in a study of Ad26.COV2.S vaccination and SARS-CoV-2 variants. Treatment noted: about 20 received Ad26.COV2.S at low or high dose, single or two shots; about 5 received placebo; per-sample allocation not given. Collection of samples fell on day 63 after the first vaccine or placebo injection. The vaccine delivered Wuhan-strain SARS-CoV-2 spike through an Ad26 vector. Profiling relied on immunoSEQ multiplex PCR, and the TCRdb table lists in-frame clones only, not all of them. Of approximately 410,000 clones in the sample, approximately 90% are singletons; the top ten hold 1.5% to 2%. This CDR3 has 15 residues. The germline CDR1 and CDR2 sequences are LNHDA and SQIVND (reference sequence). V shed 8 bases, J shed 6 bases, and the junction held 11 bases outside the gene matches.

The TCR comes from a person between 18 and 65 years old who received the Ad26.COV2.S COVID-19 vaccine or a placebo. Sequenced material: peripheral blood, taken in a trial of Ad26.COV2.S vaccine versus placebo. The chain employs TRBV19 and TRBJ2-1; 9 bases match TRBD2. The CDR3 spells CASSLGLAGSNEQFF. CDR3 coding DNA: TGTGCCAGTTCATTAGGGCTAGCGGGGAGCAATGAGCAGTTCTTC.